In this sample, the clone carrying this T cell receptor (beta chain) turned up a few times. Its antigen is undetermined. The assay was immunoSEQ multiplex PCR, and TCRdb's table has in-frame clones only and misses some. The table has roughly 80,000 clones, 90% to 95% seen once. Trimming removed 2 bases from V and 7 bases from J; junction bases left unmatched: 12. This CDR3 region has 16 residues. Germline V gene lookup returns CDR1 SGHTA and CDR2 FQGNSA. The record originates from a study of human versus mouse CDR3 diversity and MHC coevolution. Study-wide results and limits: The lowest clonal inequality scores came from most of the three human donors. Human CDR3s averaged more deletions and insertions than mouse CDR3s. Human T cells were selected on over 5 MHC II alleles.

Naive CD4 T cells, CD45RO-negative and CD62L-positive, were flow-sorted from PBMCs. This chain joins TRBV7-2 and TRBJ2-5, with 8 bases fitting TRBD2. The sequence was collected from a person between 25 and 70 years old in good health. The sequencing sample was made of naive CD4+ T cells from blood. Subset indicated: CD45RO-negative CD62L-positive naive CD4 T cells. DNA of the CDR3: TGTGCCAGCAGCTTAAGGTTGATCGGGGGGGCGGGGACCCAGTACTTC. Encoded protein: CASSLRLIGGAGTQYF.